This T cell receptor (beta chain) was observed in a study of PD-1 blockade in classical Hodgkin lymphoma. The CDR3 length is 15 residues. CDR1 is MDHEN, CDR2 SYDVKM, per germline. V gave up 6 bases and J gave up 4 bases; unmatched junction bases: 10. Sequenced by immunoSEQ multiplex PCR; TCRdb stores in-frame clones only, minus some. The profile shows some 23,000 clones, about two thirds of them singletons. Autologous stem cell transplantation was followed by relapse in every patient, and brentuximab vedotin exposure varied. Best outcomes ranged across complete response, partial response and progressive disease.

This sequence was found in a human donor with classical Hodgkin lymphoma. This chain links TRBV28 with TRBJ1-1; TRBD1 matches 8 bases. The sample here was peripheral blood mononuclear cells (PBMCs), taken at baseline. CDR3 protein: CASRPGGVGRTEAFF. The CDR3 bases are TGTGCCAGCAGACCAGGGGGCGTGGGACGCACTGAAGCTTTCTTT.